The present T cell receptor (beta chain) was sequenced within a study of T-cell reconstitution after alpha-beta-depleted transplantation in children. A TCRbeta library incorporating unique molecular identifiers was prepared. MiXCR was run by TCRdb on the PCR reads, yielding one entry per CDR3 protein. Of a few thousand distinct CDR3 sequences in the sample, about 9.3% were seen once. This clonotype was detected ten times or more. The CDR3 has 19 residues. V gave up 4 bases and J gave up 2 bases, with 24 bases separating them. This clonotype was obtained from a male patient aged 2-10 years who had a stem cell transplant for acute lymphoblastic leukemia, so the T cells may come from the graft donor. The rearrangement links TRBV23-1 to TRBJ1-5; D uncertain. TRBV23-1 counts as an open reading frame of uncertain function. Here the sequenced sample was PBMCs, mostly from graft donor cells, taken 180 days after TCRalphabeta/CD19-depleted stem cell transplant. CDR3 region: CASSLRPFVGYRGNQPQHF. The DNA of the CDR3 is TGCGCCAGCAGTCTCCGCCCCTTCGTAGGGTATAGGGGCAATCAGCCCCAGCATTTT.